This T cell receptor (beta chain) was recovered during a study of blood T cell repertoires in COVID-19. Study overall: T cells, B-cell-depleted T cells, or PBMCs supplied cDNA or gDNA.

In the authors' methods: Amplified reference gene primers provided the basis for estimating nucleated cell counts. TCRdb's copy holds only in-frame clones and misses some; the assay was immunoSEQ multiplex PCR. That table gives V, J and clone size, and the DNA gave D and trimming. Here the sample spans 200,000 to 250,000 clones, about 85% being singletons. The V end was cut by 4 bases, the J end by 3 bases, with 8 bases between. There are 13 residues in the CDR3. Germline V gene sequence: CDR1 SGHAT, CDR2 FQDESV (reference sequence). Sequencing used peripheral blood. The source of this sequence is a man younger than 45 with active or convalescent COVID-19. The V gene is TRBV11-1, the J gene TRBJ2-3, with a tentative D call TRBD1 (6 bases). DNA of the CDR3: TGTGCCAGCAGCTCGGACAGAACAGATACGCAGTATTTT. It codes for CASSSDRTDTQYF. The entire variable domain, with the rest obtained from reference TRBV11-1 and TRBJ2-3, is as follows: EAEVAQSPRYKITEKSQAVAFWCDPISGHATLYWYRQILGQGPELLVQFQDESVVDDSQLPKDRFSAERLKGVDSTLKIQPAELGDSAMYLCASSSDRTDTQYFGPGTRLTVL.